This note documents a single T cell receptor beta chain sequence. Repertoires were generated with immunoSEQ multiplex PCR, while TCRdb's copy carries only in-frame clones and drops some. Among over 20,000 clones listed, about 77% were seen once. This CDR3 is 14 amino acids long. The germline CDR1 and CDR2 sequences are SGHTA and FQGNSA. Germline trimming cut 3 bases from V and 6 bases from J; bases unmatched to any gene: 7. The sample is drawn from a study of OX40 agonist ivuxolimab in advanced cancers. The sample in question was CD4+ or CD8+ T cells sorted from blood, obtained in a trial of the OX40 agonist ivuxolimab. The V call is TRBV7-2, the J call TRBJ1-1; 7 bases are shared with TRBD1. The TCR originated in an adult with an advanced solid tumor such as melanoma, head and neck, liver or kidney cancer. The CDR3 coding sequence is TGTGCCAGCAGCTTGGAGGGGGCGAGATCTGAAGCTTTCTTT. Translating it yields CASSLEGARSEAFF.